This T cell receptor beta chain was documented in a study of cytomegalovirus exposure and HLA in healthy donors. Worth noting for this clone: Antigen unknown.

The PCR had 60 Vbeta and 13 Jbeta primers. Only in-frame clones appear in the TCRdb table, and some are missing; sequencing was by immunoSEQ multiplex PCR. Among about 200,000 clones listed, 70% to 85% were seen once. Study-wide findings and caveats: Listed as cytomegalovirus-associated were roughly 180 TCR beta chains. An ancestry cluster, one associated with Asian ancestry, reportedly showed fewer N-insertions than the 666-donor mean in a later analysis. Rare sequences made up most TCRs, while some public TCRs were found in many donors.

The CDR3 totals 14 residues. V lost 1 base, J lost 3 bases, and 8 bases lay in between. Germline V gives CDR1 SGHRS, CDR2 YFSETQ. The receptor's source is a boy between 2 and 10 years old in good health and CMV-seronegative. Sequencing input: PBMCs. The genes are TRBV5-1 and TRBJ1-5; D not resolved. CDR3 protein: CASSLSEFNQPQHF. In DNA form, the CDR3 reads TGCGCCAGCAGCTTGTCGGAGTTCAATCAGCCCCAGCATTTT.